This T cell receptor beta chain is drawn from a study of shared clonotypes between healthy human individuals. Study results and caveats: Against clonotypes common to all four donors, non-shared ones had lower generation probabilities.

CD8 cells classed as naive were CD45RO-negative and positively selected for CCR7, excluding terminally differentiated effector memory CD45RA+ cells. Every donor, a Caucasian adult, lived in Nashville, Tennessee. Authors' analysis steps: Junction-only sequences without quality scores were provided by ImmunoSEQ, so filtering was different. Some clones are missing from TCRdb's copy, which holds only in-frame ones; the method was immunoSEQ multiplex PCR. V, J and clone size are taken as reported in that table, and D and trimming were inferred from the DNA itself. Among about 2.2 million clones listed, around 95% were seen once. The V end lost 4 bases, the J end lost 5 bases, and 19 bases lay between the germline ends. The germline V gene encodes CDR1 SGHDT and CDR2 YYEEEE. The CDR3 loop spans 15 amino acids. About this clone: Its specificity is not known.

Sequencing was carried out using naive CD8+ T cells from PBMCs. The chain links TRBV5-6 to TRBJ2-7; tentatively, D is TRBD1 (6 bases). The sequence was obtained from a man aged 18 to 30 in good health. Some clones in this sample may be carry-over from other donors' samples. CDR3 residues: CASSPRFGGANEQYF. In DNA, the CDR3 is TGTGCCAGCAGCCCGAGATTTGGGGGCGCGAACGAGCAGTACTTC.